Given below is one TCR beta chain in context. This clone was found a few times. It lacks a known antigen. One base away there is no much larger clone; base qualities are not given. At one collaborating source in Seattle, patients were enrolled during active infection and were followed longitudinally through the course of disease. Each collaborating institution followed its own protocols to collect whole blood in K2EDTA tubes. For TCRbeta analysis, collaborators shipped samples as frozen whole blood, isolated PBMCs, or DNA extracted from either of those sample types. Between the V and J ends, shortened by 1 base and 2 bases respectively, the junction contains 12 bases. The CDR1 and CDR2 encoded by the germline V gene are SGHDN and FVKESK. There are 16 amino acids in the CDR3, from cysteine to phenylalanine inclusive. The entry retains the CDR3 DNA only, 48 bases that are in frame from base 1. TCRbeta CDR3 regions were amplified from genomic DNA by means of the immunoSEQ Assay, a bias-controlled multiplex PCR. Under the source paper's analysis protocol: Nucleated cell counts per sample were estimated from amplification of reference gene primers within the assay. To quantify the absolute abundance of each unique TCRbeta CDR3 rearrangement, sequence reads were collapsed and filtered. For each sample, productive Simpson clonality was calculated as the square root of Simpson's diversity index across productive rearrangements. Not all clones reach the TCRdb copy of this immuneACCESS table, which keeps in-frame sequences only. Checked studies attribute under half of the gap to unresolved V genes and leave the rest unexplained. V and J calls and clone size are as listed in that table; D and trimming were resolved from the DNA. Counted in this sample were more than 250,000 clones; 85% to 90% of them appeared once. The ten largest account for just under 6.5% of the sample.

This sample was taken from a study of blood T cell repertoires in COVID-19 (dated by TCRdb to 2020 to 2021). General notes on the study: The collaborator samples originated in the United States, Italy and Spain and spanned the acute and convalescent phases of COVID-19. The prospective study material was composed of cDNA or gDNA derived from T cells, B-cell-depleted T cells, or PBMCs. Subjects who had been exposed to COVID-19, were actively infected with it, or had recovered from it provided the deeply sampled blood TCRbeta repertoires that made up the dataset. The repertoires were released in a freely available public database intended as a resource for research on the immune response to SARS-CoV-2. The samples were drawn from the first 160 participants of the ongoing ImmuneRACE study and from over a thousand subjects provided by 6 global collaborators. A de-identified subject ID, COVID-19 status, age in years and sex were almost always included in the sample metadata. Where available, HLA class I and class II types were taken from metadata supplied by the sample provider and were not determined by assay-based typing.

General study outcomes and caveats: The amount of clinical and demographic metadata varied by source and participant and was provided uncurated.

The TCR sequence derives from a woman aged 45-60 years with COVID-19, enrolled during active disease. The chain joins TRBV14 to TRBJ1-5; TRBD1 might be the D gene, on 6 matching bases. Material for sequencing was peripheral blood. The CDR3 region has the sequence CASSQAATGGNQPQHF. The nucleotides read TGTGCCAGCAGCCAAGCGGCGACAGGAGGCAATCAGCCCCAGCATTTT. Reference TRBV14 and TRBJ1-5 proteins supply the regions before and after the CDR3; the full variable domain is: EAGVTQFPSHSVIEKGQTVTLRCDPISGHDNLYWYRRVMGKEIKFLLHFVKESKQDESGMPNNRFLAERTGGTYSTLKVQPAELEDSGVYFCASSQAATGGNQPQHFGDGTRLSIL.